One TCR beta chain is described in this entry. The table lists this clone with a few counts. Its antigen is currently not known. Base quality data are lacking; no much larger clone is found one base away. For CDR1 and CDR2, the germline V gene lists SGHRS and YFSETQ. Trimming removed 0 bases from V and 4 bases from J, leaving 11 bases between the germline ends. The CDR3 sequence holds 16 residues, the cysteine and phenylalanine included. The read is trimmed to its CDR3 DNA, 48 bases read in frame from base 1. A second Seattle source provided samples from volunteer blood donors who had recovered from COVID-19. Whole blood was collected in K2EDTA tubes by collaborating institutions according to the institutions' own protocols. For TCRbeta analysis, collaborators shipped samples as frozen whole blood, isolated PBMCs, or DNA extracted from either of those sample types. This entry belongs to a study of blood T cell repertoires in COVID-19 (dated by TCRdb to 2020 to 2022). For the wider study: Collaborator samples came from the United States, Italy and Spain and covered acute and convalescent phases of COVID-19. HLA class I and class II types, where available, came from metadata supplied by the sample provider rather than from assay-based typing. The material from the prospective study consisted of cDNA or gDNA derived from T cells, B-cell-depleted T cells, or PBMCs. Samples came from the ongoing ImmuneRACE study (first 160 participants) plus 1,254 subjects from 6 global collaborators. A freely available public database, intended as a resource for researchers studying the immune response to SARS-CoV-2, is where the repertoires were released. Subjects who had been exposed to COVID-19, were actively infected with it, or had recovered from it provided the deeply sampled blood TCRbeta repertoires that made up the dataset. Sample metadata almost always included a de-identified subject ID, COVID-19 status, age in years and sex.

TCRbeta CDR3 regions were amplified from genomic DNA by means of the immunoSEQ Assay, a bias-controlled multiplex PCR. In the authors' own workflow: Nucleated cell counts per sample were estimated from amplification of reference gene primers within the assay. To quantify the absolute abundance of each unique TCRbeta CDR3 rearrangement, sequence reads were collapsed and filtered. For each sample, productive Simpson clonality was calculated by taking the square root of Simpson's diversity index across productive rearrangements. Entries here come from immuneACCESS through TCRdb and include only in-frame sequences with V and J called. Some clones fail to appear in such tables; in the studies checked, an unresolved V gene covers under half of the shortfall, and the cause of the remainder is unknown. Clone size and the V and J calls come from that table; the DNA yielded D and trimming. The sample table shows 200,000 or so clones, and about 88% are seen once. 2.9% of the sample comes from the top ten.

Results the study describes overall, beyond this receptor: How much clinical and demographic metadata was included differed by source and by participant, and the metadata was provided uncurated.

The sample consisted of peripheral blood. The rearrangement joined TRBV5-1 to TRBJ2-6, with no confident D gene call. The origin of this receptor is a man in his fifties or sixties who had recovered from COVID-19. The nucleotide sequence reads as follows: TGCGCCAGCAGCTTGGAACGAGGTGGCGGGGCCAACGTCCTGACTTTC. Its amino acids are CASSLERGGGANVLTF.